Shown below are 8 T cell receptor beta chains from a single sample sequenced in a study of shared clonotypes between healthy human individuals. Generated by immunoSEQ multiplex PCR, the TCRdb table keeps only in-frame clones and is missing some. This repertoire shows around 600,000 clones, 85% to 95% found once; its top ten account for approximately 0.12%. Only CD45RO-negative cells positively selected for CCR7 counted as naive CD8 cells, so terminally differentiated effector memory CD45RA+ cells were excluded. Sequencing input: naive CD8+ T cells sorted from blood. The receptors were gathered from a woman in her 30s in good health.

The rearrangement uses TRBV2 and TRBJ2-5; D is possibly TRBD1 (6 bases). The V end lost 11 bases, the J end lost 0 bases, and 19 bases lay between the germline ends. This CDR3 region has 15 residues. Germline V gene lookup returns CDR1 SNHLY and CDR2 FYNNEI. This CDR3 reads CAGTPITGNQETQYF. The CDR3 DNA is TGTGCCGGAACACCGATTACAGGGAACCAAGAGACCCAGTACTTC.

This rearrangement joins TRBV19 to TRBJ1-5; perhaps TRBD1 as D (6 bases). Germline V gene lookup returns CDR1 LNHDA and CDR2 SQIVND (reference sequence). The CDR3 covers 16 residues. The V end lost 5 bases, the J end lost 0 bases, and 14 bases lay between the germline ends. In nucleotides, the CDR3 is TGTGCCAGTAGTTGGGGGGGCTGGGATAGCAATCAGCCCCAGCATTTT. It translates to CASSWGGWDSNQPQHF. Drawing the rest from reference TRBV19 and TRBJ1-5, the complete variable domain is DGGITQSPKYLFRKEGQNVTLSCEQNLNHDAMYWYRQDPGQGLRLIYYSQIVNDFQKGDIAEGYSVSREKKESFPLTVTSAQKNPTAFYLCASSWGGWDSNQPQHFGDGTRLSIL.

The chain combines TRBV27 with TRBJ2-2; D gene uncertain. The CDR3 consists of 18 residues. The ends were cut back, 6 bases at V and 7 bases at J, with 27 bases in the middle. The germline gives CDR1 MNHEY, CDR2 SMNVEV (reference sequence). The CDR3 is CASSPRRVTALHHGELFF. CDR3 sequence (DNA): TGTGCCAGCAGCCCCCGCCGGGTAACAGCACTACACCACGGGGAGCTGTTTTTT.

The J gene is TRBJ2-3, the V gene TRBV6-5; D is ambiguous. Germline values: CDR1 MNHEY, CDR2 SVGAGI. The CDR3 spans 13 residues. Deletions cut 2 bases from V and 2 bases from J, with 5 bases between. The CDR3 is CASSYHSTDTQYF. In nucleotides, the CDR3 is TGTGCCAGCAGTTACCACTCCACAGATACGCAGTATTTT.

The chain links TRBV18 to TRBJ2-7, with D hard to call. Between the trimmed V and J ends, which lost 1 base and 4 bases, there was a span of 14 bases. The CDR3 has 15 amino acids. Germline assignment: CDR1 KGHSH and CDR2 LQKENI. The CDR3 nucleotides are TGTGCCAGCTCACCACTGGAGAACGTTAGGTACGAGCAGTACTTC. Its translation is CASSPLENVRYEQYF.

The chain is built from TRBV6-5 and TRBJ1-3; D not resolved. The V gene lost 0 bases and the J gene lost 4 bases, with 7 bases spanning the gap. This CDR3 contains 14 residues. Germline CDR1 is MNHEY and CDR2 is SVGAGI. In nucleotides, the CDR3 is TGTGCCAGCAGTTACTCCTCAATGGGAAACACCATATATTTT. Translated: CASSYSSMGNTIYF.

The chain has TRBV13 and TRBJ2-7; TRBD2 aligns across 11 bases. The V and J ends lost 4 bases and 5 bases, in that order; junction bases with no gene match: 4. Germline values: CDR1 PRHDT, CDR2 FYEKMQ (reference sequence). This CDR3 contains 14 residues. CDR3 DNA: TGTGCCAGCAGCTCGACTAGCGGGACTCACGAGCAGTACTTC. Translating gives CASSSTSGTHEQYF.

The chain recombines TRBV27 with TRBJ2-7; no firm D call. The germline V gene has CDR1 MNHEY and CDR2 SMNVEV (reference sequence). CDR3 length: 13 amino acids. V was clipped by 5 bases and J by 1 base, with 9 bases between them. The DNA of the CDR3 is TGTGCCAGCAGTGTTTCTCTTTCCTACGAGCAGTACTTC. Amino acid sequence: CASSVSLSYEQYF.